This T cell receptor (beta chain) was identified during a study of siplizumab effects on memory and regulatory T cells. Overall study findings and caveats: Unstimulated subsets contained matches for only a minor fraction of alloreactive clones. Unstimulated naive T cells seemed to show more diversity than memory cells did, and they also seemed to be among the major contributors to the alloresponse. Some alloreactive sequences were traceable to unstimulated CD4+ memory cells, and siplizumab significantly reduced them.

With V trimmed by 4 bases and J by 5 bases, 10 bases remained unmatched. CDR3 length: 15 residues. The germline V gene has CDR1 SGHTA and CDR2 FQGNSA. Per sample, roughly 10^5 TCR templates were assayed. Clones were sequenced by immunoSEQ multiplex PCR, and TCRdb holds only the in-frame ones, with some missing. This table has more than 75,000 clones, approximately 93% appearing once. In this sample, this clone turned up once. What it recognizes is unknown. Sequencing input: CD8+ T cells sorted from blood. This sequence was found in a human donor in good health. The rearrangement uses TRBV7-2 and TRBJ2-5; 7 nucleotides align to TRBD1. The CDR3 nucleotides read TGTGCCAGCAGCTCCGGGACAGCAAAGATGGAGACCCAGTACTTC. Translating it yields CASSSGTAKMETQYF.